Reported below is one T cell receptor beta chain. No antigen is known for it. This specimen comes from a study of shared clonotypes between healthy human individuals. Study-wide findings and caveats: Large sequencing depth failed to make sorted-subset sequencing complete, rarefaction showed. Generally, naive subsets (rather than memory subsets) showed larger estimated richness. It was observed that 5% to 6% of naive CD4 clonotypes were shared across several donors.

Sequencing used immunoSEQ multiplex PCR; TCRdb keeps in-frame clones, though not all of them. The sample has about 2 million clones; roughly 94% are singletons. Sequenced input: naive CD4+ T cells sorted from blood. Subset specified: CD45RA+ positively selected. The TCR originated in a man younger than 30 in good health.

In nucleotides, the CDR3 is TGTGCCAGCAGTGGGGCTGGGGTCGAGCAGTACTTC. Translating gives CASSGAGVEQYF. This chain links TRBV2 with TRBJ2-7; no clear D. The germline V and J ends were trimmed by 4 bases and 6 bases, with 10 bases remaining between them. This CDR3 is built from 12 residues. From germline, CDR1 is SNHLY and CDR2 FYNNEI.